Sequencing of this T cell receptor beta chain was carried out in a study of CD4+ T cells in melanoma. This table comes from immunoSEQ multiplex PCR, and its TCRdb copy is limited to in-frame clones, with some not included. The table lists roughly 12,000 clones, more than 60% of them singletons. Germline V CDR1 and CDR2: SGHDN, FVKESK. This CDR3 spans 15 amino acids. V lost 3 bases, J lost 6 bases, and 18 bases lay in between. The sequence was obtained from a human donor with melanoma. The V gene is TRBV14, the J gene TRBJ2-7; tentatively, D is TRBD2 (6 bases). Input material: cells from a culture (not recorded whether cultured in vitro). CDR3 region: CASSHIPGGASEQYF. In nucleotides, the CDR3 is TGTGCCAGCAGCCATATTCCCGGCGGGGCCTCCGAGCAGTACTTC.